The 25 T cell receptor beta chains presented below share a single source sample, sequenced in a study of T cells in Graves' hyperthyroidism and ophthalmopathy. Amplification of TCR beta CDR3 regions used RNA as the template. Initially, a first-round RT-PCR of the TCR CDR3 employed the HTBI primer set. MiXCR, applied by TCRdb to the multiplex PCR reads, yields one record per CDR3 protein. The sample yields approximately 300,000 distinct CDR3 sequences, 15% to 20% seen once. Source material: blood. The receptors originated from a woman aged 55-69 years with Graves' ophthalmopathy.

Ten or more counts support this clonotype. The chain recombines TRBV27 with TRBJ2-7, with TRBD1 matching over 8 bases. The CDR3 totals 15 residues. Germline CDR1 and CDR2: MNHEY and SMNVEV (reference sequence). Trimming took 2 bases from V and 7 from J; bases not matched to a gene: 10. The CDR3 protein is CASSLRPGGAGEQYF. The CDR3 coding sequence is TGTGCCAGCAGTTTAAGGCCAGGGGGCGCGGGGGAGCAGTACTTC.

This clonotype was counted many times. The chain links TRBV5-8 to TRBJ2-3; no clear D gene. Germline V lookup: CDR1 SGHTS, CDR2 YDEGEE. Trimming left V 0 bases short and J 2 bases short, with 10 bases between. The CDR3 runs to 15 residues. The CDR3 sequence is CASSLGTPITDTQYF. CDR3 nucleotides: TGTGCCAGCAGCTTGGGGACGCCCATCACAGATACGCAGTATTTT. The full variable domain, rest sourced from reference TRBV5-8 and TRBJ2-3, is EAGVTQSPTHLIKTRGQQATLRCSPISGHTSVYWYQQALGLGLQFLLWYDEGEERNRGNFPPRFSGRQFPNYSSELNVNALELEDSALYLCASSLGTPITDTQYFGPGTRLTVL.

This clonotype was detected many times. This sequence joins TRBV4-1 and TRBJ1-1, with a possible D match to TRBD1 (5 bases). Looked up from germline, CDR1 is MGHRA and CDR2 is YSYEKL. V lost 2 bases and J lost 4, with 17 bases in between. This CDR3 is 16 amino acids long. CDR3 sequence (DNA): TGCGCCAGCAGCCAAAGGCTCGGCAGGGTAGGCACTGAAGCTTTCTTT. It encodes CASSQRLGRVGTEAFF.

This clonotype has at least ten counts. The chain uses TRBV30 and TRBJ1-5; 7 positions match TRBD1. CDR1 and CDR2 (germline): GTSNPN, SVGIG (reference sequence). V lost 1 base and J lost 0; bases outside the gene matches: 3. The CDR3 extends over 15 amino acids. CDR3 residues: CAWSGGQHSNQPQHF. The CDR3 bases are TGTGCCTGGAGTGGGGGACAGCATAGCAATCAGCCCCAGCATTTT.

The chain is built from TRBV7-9 and TRBJ2-1; D is perhaps TRBD1 or TRBD2 (6 bases each). Trimming pared 4 bases from V and 5 bases from J, leaving 15 bases between. The germline V gene has CDR1 SEHNR and CDR2 FQNEAQ (reference sequence). The CDR3 length is 15 residues. The CDR3 sequence is CASSSLRDKNNEQFF. In nucleotides, the CDR3 is TGTGCCAGCAGCTCACTGCGGGACAAAAACAATGAGCAGTTCTTC.

The V call is TRBV18, the J call TRBJ2-3; a possible D gene is TRBD2 (5 bases). The CDR3 is made up of 15 amino acids. V was clipped by 6 bases and J by 3 bases, with 16 bases between them. The germline V gene has CDR1 KGHSH and CDR2 LQKENI. This chain's CDR3 is CASSPGLEATDTQYF. CDR3 coding DNA: TGTGCCAGCTCCCCAGGATTGGAGGCTACAGATACGCAGTATTTT.

This clonotype was seen more than once but under ten times. This chain uses TRBV4-1 with TRBJ1-3; D ambiguous. Germline CDR1 and CDR2: MGHRA and YSYEKL. This CDR3 contains 17 residues. Trimming stripped 2 bases from V and 0 bases from J, with 14 bases between. The CDR3 loop reads CASSQPLGLFSGNTIYF. In nucleotides, the CDR3 is TGCGCCAGCAGCCAACCCCTCGGCCTGTTCTCTGGAAACACCATATATTTT.

The rearrangement links TRBV7-2 to TRBJ1-3; no firm D call. Germline V gives CDR1 SGHTA, CDR2 FQGNSA. The CDR3 is 16 residues long. V lost 0 bases and J lost 0, with 9 bases in between. The CDR3 nucleotides are TGTGCCAGCAGCTTAGCGCCCCCCGACTCTGGAAACACCATATATTTT. As protein: CASSLAPPDSGNTIYF.

This clonotype was observed a handful of times. The junction and the germline gene differ at one end; a read error may be behind it. This chain joins TRBV29-1 and TRBJ2-7; tentative D call: TRBD1 (7 bases). Germline lookup yields CDR1 SQVTM and CDR2 ANQGSEA. The CDR3 loop spans 14 amino acids. CDR3 region: CSVEGGTVTYEQYF. The CDR3, as DNA: TGCAGCGTGGAAGGCGGGACAGTCACCTACGAGCAGTACTTC.

In the case of this clonotype: A read error is possible here, since a much larger clone lies one base away. The rearrangement joins TRBV2 to TRBJ2-5; 9 nucleotides line up with TRBD2. J lost 5 bases, V lost 5 bases, and 9 bases had no gene match. CDR3 length equals 15 residues. CDR1 is SNHLY, CDR2 FYNNEI, per germline. The CDR3, as DNA: TGTGCCAGCAGTTCAGGCGGGGGGGCCGGGGAGACCCAGTACTTC. It codes for CASSSGGGAGETQYF.

This clonotype was observed many times. V gene TRBV5-1 combines with J gene TRBJ1-2, with D perhaps TRBD1 (5 bases). The CDR3 sequence is 14 residues long. Germline loops: CDR1 SGHRS, CDR2 YFSETQ. V lost 0 bases to trimming and J lost 2 bases, with 8 bases between them. The CDR3 loop reads CASSLGRDNYGYTF. In nucleotides, the CDR3 is TGCGCCAGCAGCTTGGGAAGGGACAACTATGGCTACACCTTC.

This clonotype has ten or more counts. The genes are TRBV2 and TRBJ2-7, with 11 bases aligning to TRBD2. This CDR3 comprises 15 residues. The V and J ends lost 6 bases and 3 bases, in that order; junction bases with no gene match: 7. Germline loops: CDR1 SNHLY, CDR2 FYNNEI. CDR3 amino acids: CASRDYSGRGYEQYF. In DNA form, the CDR3 reads TGTGCCAGCAGGGATTATAGCGGGAGGGGCTACGAGCAGTACTTC.

This chain joins TRBV10-3 and TRBJ2-3; a possible D gene is TRBD1 (6 bases). Germline CDR1 reads ENHRY; CDR2 reads SYGVKD. V was pared by 0 bases and J by 1 base, with 11 bases between. This CDR3 has 16 amino acids. The CDR3 region is CAISESFRGGTDTQYF. In DNA form, the CDR3 reads TGTGCCATCAGTGAGTCGTTCAGGGGAGGCACAGATACGCAGTATTTT.

A remark on this clonotype: The germline gene is not matched at one end of the junction; a read error may be the cause. The CDR3 reads CACRLAVHTGELLF. Written as DNA, the CDR3 is TGTGCCTGCAGGCTAGCGGTCCACACCGGGGAGCTGCTTTTT. The chain combines TRBV2 with TRBJ2-2; 7 positions match TRBD2. The V gene's germline CDR1 is SNHLY and CDR2 FYNNEI. The CDR3 is 14 amino acids.

This clonotype was recorded at least ten times. V is TRBV18 and J is TRBJ2-5; tentative D call: TRBD2 (5 bases). There are 15 residues in the CDR3. V lost 2 bases, J lost 1 base, and 11 bases lay in between. Germline CDR1 and CDR2: KGHSH and LQKENI. Here the CDR3 DNA reads TGTGCCAGCTCACCAAGGAGCGGAGCCCAAGAGACCCAGTACTTC. It codes for CASSPRSGAQETQYF. Supplemented by reference TRBV18 and TRBJ2-5, the full variable domain reads NAGVMQNPRHLVRRRGQEARLRCSPMKGHSHVYWYRQLPEEGLKFMVYLQKENIIDESGMPKERFSAEFPKEGPSILRIQQVVRGDSAAYFCASSPRSGAQETQYFGPGTRLLVL.

There are many counts of this clonotype. V and J are TRBV11-2 and TRBJ2-1; D is undetermined. V was pared by 0 bases and J by 2 bases, with 8 bases between. The germline CDR1 and CDR2 sequences are SGHAT and FQNNGV. CDR3 length equals 15 residues. The CDR3 bases are TGTGCCAGCAGCTTAGACCCGAACCCCTACAATGAGCAGTTCTTC. Its translation is CASSLDPNPYNEQFF. Full variable domain (rest looked up from reference TRBV11-2 and TRBJ2-1): EAGVAQSPRYKIIEKRQSVAFWCNPISGHATLYWYQQILGQGPKLLIQFQNNGVVDDSQLPKDRFSAERLKGVDSTLKIQPAKLEDSAVYLCASSLDPNPYNEQFFGPGTRLTVL.

This clonotype was counted many times. V and J are TRBV5-1 and TRBJ1-1, with TRBD1 as a possible D gene (5 bases). The CDR3 runs to 13 residues. Trimming took off 4 bases at V and 6 bases at J, with 13 bases between the two ends. Looked up from germline, CDR1 is SGHRS and CDR2 is YFSETQ. CDR3 in amino acids: CASSAGLYAEAFF. The CDR3 nucleotides are TGCGCCAGCAGCGCAGGGTTGTATGCTGAAGCTTTCTTT.

This clonotype was counted between two and nine times. The genes are TRBV2 and TRBJ1-5; D remains ambiguous. Germline CDR1 SNHLY, CDR2 FYNNEI. V lost 3 bases, J lost 6 bases, and 6 bases lay in between. This CDR3 is built from 12 residues. In nucleotides, the CDR3 is TGTGCCAGCAGTGACCGGGGTCAGCCCCAGCATTTT. This encodes CASSDRGQPQHF.

There are many counts of this clonotype. The rearrangement links TRBV3-1 to TRBJ1-2, with unresolved D. Trimming took 0 bases from V and 8 from J, leaving 7 bases between them. Germline V gives CDR1 LGHDT, CDR2 YNNKEL (reference sequence). The length of the CDR3 is 12 residues. CDR3 coding DNA: TGTGCCAGCAGCCAAGATTTATACGGCTACACCTTC. Its protein product is CASSQDLYGYTF.

This sequence joins TRBV7-2 and TRBJ2-2; D unresolved. The V and J ends lost 5 bases and 4 bases respectively, with 14 bases between them. Germline assignment: CDR1 SGHTA and CDR2 FQGNSA. The CDR3 loop spans 15 amino acids. As DNA, the CDR3 is TGTGCCAGCAGCCTCCTGTTGGGGTCCACCGGGGAGCTGTTTTTT. This sequence encodes CASSLLLGSTGELFF.

Only a few counts were recorded for this clonotype. This rearrangement joins TRBV5-5 to TRBJ1-2; 8 nucleotides agree with TRBD1. V lost 2 bases, J lost 3 bases, and 6 bases stayed unmatched. This CDR3 spans 15 amino acids. CDR1 is SGHKS and CDR2 is YYEKEE in the germline V gene (reference sequence). This CDR3 reads CASSLSPQGDYGYTF. The DNA for the CDR3 is TGTGCCAGCAGCTTATCACCACAGGGGGACTATGGCTACACCTTC.

The V gene is TRBV19, the J gene TRBJ2-3, with TRBD2 matching 9 bases. The CDR3 runs to 15 residues. The germline gives CDR1 LNHDA, CDR2 SQIVND (reference sequence). With V trimmed by 6 bases and J by 6 bases, 10 bases remained unmatched. The CDR3 DNA reads as TGTGCCAGTAGGCCCCTTAGCGGGAGAGGCGATACGCAGTATTTT. Its translation: CASRPLSGRGDTQYF.

This clonotype appeared many times. The chain combines TRBV5-1 with TRBJ1-3; D is perhaps TRBD1 (6 bases). V was trimmed by 4 bases and J by 0 bases, leaving 14 bases between them. The CDR3 spans 16 residues. Germline assignment: CDR1 SGHRS and CDR2 YFSETQ. The CDR3 loop reads CASSLTGLSSGNTIYF. DNA of the CDR3: TGCGCCAGCAGCCTGACAGGACTGAGCTCTGGAAACACCATATATTTT. Supplemented by reference TRBV5-1 and TRBJ1-3, the full variable domain reads KAGVTQTPRYLIKTRGQQVTLSCSPISGHRSVSWYQQTPGQGLQFLFEYFSETQRNKGNFPGRFSGRQFSNSRSEMNVSTLELGDSALYLCASSLTGLSSGNTIYFGEGSWLTVV.

The sample holds many counts of this clonotype. The rearrangement joins TRBV6-2 or TRBV6-3 to TRBJ1-1; D unclear. The CDR3 runs to 15 residues. Trimming removed 2 bases from V and 1 base from J, with 11 bases in between. Germline-derived CDR1 and CDR2 are MNHEY and SVGEGT. CDR3 coding DNA: TGTGCCAGCAGTTACGTCACAGTGTCGAACACTGAAGCTTTCTTT. Protein sequence: CASSYVTVSNTEAFF.

The sample holds a few counts of this clonotype. The gene calls are TRBV27 and TRBJ1-5; D is perhaps TRBD1 (5 bases). Trimming took off 4 bases at V and 7 bases at J, with 11 bases between the two ends. CDR1 and CDR2 (germline): MNHEY, SMNVEV (reference sequence). This CDR3 comprises 13 residues. CDR3 region: CASSSLGGQPQHF. The CDR3 nucleotides read TGTGCCAGCAGTTCCCTCGGGGGACAGCCCCAGCATTTT.